One sample yielded the 27 T cell receptor beta chains listed below, sequenced in a study of regulatory T cells in long-lasting Graves disease. Construction of the TCR beta libraries employed iRepertoire HTBI primers in conjunction with Arm-PCR of CDR3 regions. MiXCR was run by TCRdb on the multiplex PCR reads, yielding one entry per CDR3 protein. The profile shows 500,000 or so distinct CDR3 sequences, about a sixth of them singletons. Documented time point: newly diagnosed GD, antithyroid drugs for less than 3 months. The TCR library was made from RNA that had been extracted from PBMCs in TRIzol. The same data also contributed to another study, on T cells in Graves' hyperthyroidism and ophthalmopathy.

Sequenced here: peripheral blood mononuclear cells (PBMCs), sampled at new diagnosis, from a patient treated with antithyroid drugs. The receptors were sampled from a man in his forties with Graves disease.

The chain carries TRBV9 and TRBJ2-3; 9 nucleotides match TRBD2. The CDR3 has 16 amino acids. Germline lookup yields CDR1 SGDLS and CDR2 YYNGEE. Germline trimming cut 0 bases from V and 8 bases from J; bases unmatched to any gene: 10. CDR3 protein: CASSVEYSGSSRTQYF. CDR3 bases: TGTGCCAGCAGCGTAGAGTATAGCGGGAGTAGCCGTACGCAGTATTTT.

This clonotype was seen many times. The rearrangement uses TRBV27 and TRBJ2-3; the D call may be TRBD1 or TRBD2 (5 bases each). The length of the CDR3 is 14 residues. Germline-derived CDR1 and CDR2 are MNHEY and SMNVEV (reference sequence). V gave up 4 bases and J gave up 4 bases, with 12 bases separating them. Here the CDR3 DNA reads TGTGCCAGCAGTTGGGGGTTCGGGGCAGATACGCAGTATTTT. The encoded protein is CASSWGFGADTQYF.

The chain has TRBV20-1 and TRBJ1-2; D gene unclear. CDR1 is DFQATT and CDR2 is SNEGSKA in the germline V gene (reference sequence). Trimming took off 8 bases at V and 3 bases at J, with 19 bases between the two ends. The CDR3 has 14 residues. The DNA of the CDR3 is TGCAGTCCGGCGGGAAGTTCCTATGACTATGGCTACACCTTC. Translating it yields CSPAGSSYDYGYTF.

Many counts were recorded for this clonotype. The CDR3 region has the DNA TGTGCCAGCAGCTTGGACGGAACCTATGGCTACACCTTC. This encodes CASSLDGTYGYTF. This chain uses TRBV5-5 with TRBJ1-2; unclear D gene. The length of the CDR3 is 13 residues. Between the trimmed V and J ends, which lost 0 bases and 4 bases, there was a span of 7 bases. From germline, CDR1 is SGHKS and CDR2 YYEKEE (reference sequence).

This chain joins TRBV7-2 and TRBJ1-1; perhaps TRBD1 as D (5 bases). Germline CDR1 and CDR2: SGHTA and FQGNSA. The CDR3 is 14 residues long. V was pared by 5 bases and J by 2 bases, with 12 bases between. CDR3 amino acids: CASSPGLLNTEAFF. The CDR3 bases are TGTGCCAGCAGCCCGGGACTATTAAACACTGAAGCTTTCTTT.

The V gene is TRBV7-9, the J gene TRBJ1-1; D remains ambiguous. Germline-derived CDR1 and CDR2 are SEHNR and FQNEAQ (reference sequence). Trimming cost V 0 bases and J 2 bases, with 7 bases left between them. The CDR3 sequence is 14 residues long. This CDR3 reads CASSLAPENTEAFF. DNA for the CDR3: TGTGCCAGCAGCTTAGCCCCGGAAAACACTGAAGCTTTCTTT. Full variable domain (rest looked up from reference TRBV7-9 and TRBJ1-1): DTGVSQNPRHKITKRGQNVTFRCDPISEHNRLYWYRQTLGQGPEFLTYFQNEAQLEKSRLLSDRFSAERPKGSFSTLEIQRTEQGDSAMYLCASSLAPENTEAFFGQGTRLTVV.

This clonotype was detected ten times or more. V is TRBV20-1 and J is TRBJ2-5; D is possibly TRBD2 (6 bases). The CDR3 is made up of 12 amino acids. V was shortened by 5 bases and J by 1 base, with 8 bases between the two germline ends. Germline CDR1 DFQATT, CDR2 SNEGSKA (reference sequence). For the CDR3, the DNA is TGCAGTGCTCGGGGGACCCAAGAGACCCAGTACTTC. This gives the protein CSARGTQETQYF.

The CDR3 region has the DNA TGTGCCATCAGGACTAGCGCTACCTACGAGCAGTACTTC. Translation: CAIRTSATYEQYF. This chain connects TRBV10-3 to TRBJ2-7; 8 bases are shared with TRBD2. The CDR3 loop spans 13 amino acids. CDR1 ENHRY and CDR2 SYGVKD come from the germline V gene. V shed 6 bases and J 2 bases; nucleotides not matched to a gene: 3.

This clonotype was observed a handful of times. A read error may produce the germline difference seen at one junction end. The genes are TRBV7-3 and TRBJ2-1; 8 bases match TRBD2. Germline-derived CDR1 and CDR2 are SGHTA and FQGTGA. The CDR3 spans 13 residues. The CDR3 DNA follows: TGTGCCAGCAGCTATGAGCGGGAGAATGAGCAGTCCTTC. This gives the protein CASSYERENEQSF.

J is TRBJ2-7 and V is TRBV7-3, with TRBD2 matching 7 bases. The CDR3 length is 16 residues. Trimming removed 5 bases from V and 2 bases from J; junction bases left unmatched: 12. The germline V gene has CDR1 SGHTA and CDR2 FQGTGA. Here the CDR3 DNA reads TGTGCCAGCAGCCAATCTGGCAGGGAGGGAGCCTACGAGCAGTACTTC. Translated, it gives CASSQSGREGAYEQYF.

As regards this clonotype: A much larger clone sits a single nucleotide away, making a read error possible. The CDR3 region is CASSQLGSPDTQYF. The CDR3 DNA reads TGTGCCAGCAGCCAACTGGGGAGCCCAGATACGCAGTATTTT. This chain joins TRBV6-2 or TRBV6-3 and TRBJ2-3; D is perhaps TRBD2 (5 bases). The CDR3 spans 14 residues. The V gene lost 6 bases and the J gene lost 4 bases, with 14 bases spanning the gap. CDR1 MNHEY and CDR2 SVGEGT come from the germline V gene.

This clonotype was detected a few times. The chain is built from TRBV2 and TRBJ2-3; 9 bases line up with TRBD1. There are 15 residues in the CDR3. From germline, CDR1 is SNHLY and CDR2 FYNNEI. With V trimmed by 6 bases and J by 3 bases, 7 bases remained unmatched. The CDR3 spells CASRPGTGRTDTQYF. The CDR3 coding sequence is TGTGCCAGCAGGCCCGGGACAGGGAGGACAGATACGCAGTATTTT.

This clonotype has ten or more counts. CDR3 nucleotide sequence: TGTGCCAGCAGCTTAGACGGCAGCCGGGGGGAAAAACTGTTTTTT. Its translation is CASSLDGSRGEKLFF. This rearrangement joins TRBV7-8 to TRBJ1-4; maybe TRBD1 (5 bases). V was clipped by 1 base and J by 8 bases, with 14 bases between them. CDR1 and CDR2 from the germline V gene are SGHVS and FQNEAQ. The CDR3 sequence is 15 residues long.

CDR3 nucleotide sequence: TGTGCCAGCAGCCGGGGACGGACTTACACAGATACGCAGTATTTT. This encodes CASSRGRTYTDTQYF. V gene TRBV5-8 combines with J gene TRBJ2-3, with D possibly being TRBD1 or TRBD2 (5 bases each). The CDR3 runs to 15 residues. Germline V CDR1 and CDR2: SGHTS, YDEGEE. V dropped 4 bases and J dropped 2 bases, with 14 bases sitting between them.

Comment on this clonotype: A much larger clone lies one base from this, so it may be a read error. The chain combines TRBV6-2 or TRBV6-3 with TRBJ2-2; 8 bases map to TRBD2. Germline V lookup: CDR1 MNHEY, CDR2 SVGEGT. CDR3 length: 16 residues. CDR3 coding DNA: TGTGCCAGCAGTTACCTCAGCGGGAGTGGGACCGGGGAGCTGGTTTTT. This gives the protein CASSYLSGSGTGELVF.

The gene calls are TRBV24-1 and TRBJ1-5; D might be TRBD1 (6 bases). This CDR3 region has 17 residues. Germline-derived CDR1 and CDR2 are KGHDR and SFDVKD. V lost 0 bases, J lost 4 bases, and 15 bases lay in between. The CDR3 here is CATSDLGTLPGNQPQHF. The CDR3 DNA sequence: TGTGCCACCAGTGATTTGGGGACACTTCCGGGTAATCAGCCCCAGCATTTT.

This clonotype was found many times. The rearrangement uses TRBV11-2 and TRBJ2-7; D unclear. The V gene lost 3 bases and the J gene lost 9 bases, with 12 bases spanning the gap. This CDR3 has 12 residues. Germline V gene data show CDR1 as SGHAT and CDR2 as FQNNGV. The DNA of the CDR3 is TGTGCCAGCAGCTTGCAACCTACGACGCAGTACTTC. Protein sequence: CASSLQPTTQYF. The variable domain in full, with the rest retrieved from reference TRBV11-2 and TRBJ2-7, is EAGVAQSPRYKIIEKRQSVAFWCNPISGHATLYWYQQILGQGPKLLIQFQNNGVVDDSQLPKDRFSAERLKGVDSTLKIQPAKLEDSAVYLCASSLQPTTQYFGPGTRLTVT.

About this clonotype itself: A read error may explain this, as a much larger clone is one base away. This sequence joins TRBV28 and TRBJ2-1; D perhaps matches TRBD2 (5 bases). The V end was cut by 4 bases, the J end by 6 bases, with 13 bases between. Germline V gene lookup returns CDR1 MDHEN and CDR2 SYDVKM. The CDR3 is made up of 14 amino acids. The CDR3 sequence is CASSSPPRGNEQFF. The CDR3 nucleotides are TGTGCCAGCAGTTCTCCCCCACGGGGCAATGAGCAGTTCTTC. The complete variable domain, with remaining parts taken from reference TRBV28 and TRBJ2-1, reads DVKVTQSSRYLVKRTGEKVFLECVQDMDHENMFWYRQDPGLGLRLIYFSYDVKMKEKGDIPEGYSVSREKKERFSLILESASTNQTSMYLCASSSPPRGNEQFFGPGTRLTVL.

The V call is TRBV19, the J call TRBJ2-1, with a weak D call TRBD1 (6 bases). The V end was cut by 4 bases, the J end by 3 bases, with 10 bases between. Germline loops: CDR1 LNHDA, CDR2 SQIVND (reference sequence). The CDR3 contains 14 residues. CDR3 DNA sequence: TGTGCCAGTAGTAGGACAGCATACTACAATGAGCAGTTCTTC. As protein: CASSRTAYYNEQFF.

Ten or more counts support this clonotype. This rearrangement joins TRBV28 to TRBJ2-7, with 7 nucleotides matching TRBD1. The CDR3 runs to 15 residues. Germline V gene sequence: CDR1 MDHEN, CDR2 SYDVKM. The V segment lost 8 bases and the J segment 1 base; nucleotides outside the gene matches: 11. The CDR3 is CASFRRTGLSYEQYF. In DNA, the CDR3 is TGTGCCAGCTTTCGACGGACAGGTCTTTCCTACGAGCAGTACTTC.

This clonotype was detected only a few times. This chain uses TRBV7-9 with TRBJ2-5; unclear D gene. This CDR3 has 13 residues. CDR1 and CDR2 from the germline V gene are SEHNR and FQNEAQ (reference sequence). The germline V and J ends were trimmed by 5 bases and 4 bases, with 11 bases remaining between them. This CDR3 is CASSVRPRETQYF. The CDR3 nucleotides are TGTGCCAGCAGCGTTCGGCCGCGAGAGACCCAGTACTTC.

On this clonotype itself: A much larger clone is a single base away; this may be a read error. The CDR3 DNA sequence: TGTGCCAACAGATTCGACAGGCGCCCCTACAATGAGCAGTTCTTC. This translates into CANRFDRRPYNEQFF. The chain combines TRBV28 with TRBJ2-1, with D maybe TRBD1 (6 bases). The CDR3 is 15 amino acids. Germline V gene sequence: CDR1 MDHEN, CDR2 SYDVKM. V was pared by 10 bases and J by 2 bases, with 18 bases between.

The CDR3 sequence: CASSIGVWNTEAFF. The CDR3 bases are TGTGCCAGTAGTATAGGGGTCTGGAACACTGAAGCTTTCTTT. This rearrangement joins TRBV19 to TRBJ1-1; no firm D call. The CDR3 length is 14 residues. Germline V CDR1 and CDR2: LNHDA, SQIVND (reference sequence). V was cut by 1 base and J by 1 base, with 7 bases left in between.

This chain joins TRBV29-1 and TRBJ2-3; 7 nucleotides line up with TRBD2. CDR3 length equals 14 residues. The germline gives CDR1 SQVTM, CDR2 ANQGSEA. V was clipped by 6 bases and J by 3 bases; unmatched bases: 9. The CDR3 region is CSVGRGGKTDTQYF. CDR3 DNA sequence: TGCAGCGTGGGCCGGGGAGGGAAGACAGATACGCAGTATTTT.

Many counts were recorded for this clonotype. The chain joins TRBV24-1 to TRBJ2-2; 12 bases are shared with TRBD2. The V gene's germline CDR1 is KGHDR and CDR2 SFDVKD. Unmatched junction bases numbered 12, after V lost 4 bases and J lost 7 bases. The CDR3 loop spans 18 amino acids. CDR3 nucleotide sequence: TGTGCCACCAGTGACCAACGACCGGGACTAGCGGGTCTCGGGGAGCTGTTTTTT. Translated: CATSDQRPGLAGLGELFF.

This clonotype has at least ten counts. The chain carries TRBV6-1 and TRBJ2-5, with 10 nucleotides matching TRBD2. The V segment lost 6 bases and the J segment 5 bases; nucleotides outside the gene matches: 9. This CDR3 has 15 amino acids. CDR1 and CDR2 from the germline V gene are MNHNS and SASEGT. CDR3 coding DNA: TGTGCCAGCAGCCCCGGACTAGCGGCCTGGGAGACCCAGTACTTC. This translates into CASSPGLAAWETQYF.

This clonotype was seen at least ten times. The chain links TRBV5-4 to TRBJ2-5, with 10 bases that match TRBD1. Germline CDR1 is SGHNT and CDR2 is YYREEE (reference sequence). This CDR3 is built from 16 residues. With 0 bases clipped from V and 0 bases from J, the junction kept 2 bases outside the gene matches. DNA of the CDR3: TGTGCCAGCAGCTTGGGGGACAGGGGCTACCAAGAGACCCAGTACTTC. It specifies CASSLGDRGYQETQYF.